Sequencing of this T cell receptor beta chain was carried out in a study of CD8 T cells in Susac syndrome (dated by TCRdb to about 2019). For the wider study: Whether CD8+ T cell activation and differentiation in Susac syndrome was antigen driven was tested using repertoire sequencing. The study compared CD8+ T cell repertoire clonality among 12 healthy donors, about 14 Susac syndrome patients and around 16 multiple sclerosis patients. Points the paper makes about the study in general: The study acknowledged that relatively few individuals were included in the TCR sequencing and HLA analysis.

RNA was extracted using the RNeasy kit, and roughly 0.45 to 1 ug of the RNA was reverse transcribed with random hexamers. The immunoSEQ multiplex PCR assay, which covers 54 Vbeta and 13 Jbeta segments, was used to amplify TCR beta CDR3 regions. To correct PCR amplification bias, a synthetic template baseline was used for both primer optimization and computational correction. The original pipeline was this. Only productive sequences were kept, with reads annotated to V, D and J genes according to IMGT and analyzed in immunoSEQ Analyzer. To calculate clonality, Shannon entropy was normalized by log2 of the number of productive unique sequences and then subtracted from one. Public and private clones were assessed among the 100 most prevalent clones of each patient and control. Clones were defined as Susac-specific when absent from the healthy and MS cohorts, from about a thousand published viral clones and from other ImmuneACCESS disease sequences. The raw public reads went through TCRdb reprocessing: fastp at Q25, MiXCR clone calling, in-frame beta chains kept. Entries are consolidated by CDR3 protein sequence, retaining the most common genes and DNA. The V and J calls reflect TCRdb's pipeline rather than the authors' work. In this sample the table shows approximately 70,000 distinct CDR3 sequences, approximately 94% of which occur a single time. The top ten constitute roughly 0.55% of the sample.

On this clonotype itself: Its target antigen remains unknown. One base away there is no much larger clone; base qualities are not given.

A distance of 11 bases separates the germline ends of V and J, which lose 6 bases and 5 bases respectively. The germline V gene encodes CDR1 MDHEN and CDR2 SYDVKM. From its cysteine to its phenylalanine, the CDR3 spans 12 amino acids. Of all the DNA, just the CDR3 is kept, 36 bases in frame from base 1. High-throughput TCR beta sequencing profiled peripheral blood CD8+ and CD4+ T cells from healthy donors, Susac syndrome patients and multiple sclerosis patients. Multiple sclerosis controls were treatment-naive patients with stable or active relapsing-remitting disease fulfilling revised McDonald criteria. Bulk CD8+ and CD4+ T cells were purified magnetically by negative isolation, whereas CD8+ TEMRA cells were enriched by FACS. Blood was collected in EDTA tubes and processed within 24 hours, with PBMCs isolated through density gradient centrifugation. PBMCs intended for TCR sequencing were cryopreserved in liquid nitrogen and thawed later in a water bath at 37 degrees C. A purity of at least 90% was achieved for sorted or isolated CD4+, CD8+ and CD8+ TEMRA cells.

This receptor was obtained from a human donor with multiple sclerosis. The sample comprised CD8+ T cells from PBMCs. The chain links TRBV28 with TRBJ2-7; a weak D assignment points to TRBD2 (6 bases agree). The CDR3 region has the sequence CASSFAGNEQYF. In nucleotide form, the sequence is TGTGCCAGCAGCTTCGCGGGAAACGAGCAGTACTTC.